This T cell receptor beta chain was captured in a study of response to subunit inactivated influenza vaccine. General study results and limits: Seasonal influenza vaccination, on each occasion, was suggested by the authors to recruit few new T cells.

Using its own MiXCR run on the RT-PCR reads, TCRdb lists one record per CDR3 protein. The sample holds some 600,000 distinct CDR3 sequences; approximately 14% are singletons and the top ten take 7.6%. V trimming: 0 bases; J trimming: 4 bases; junction bases outside the gene matches: 5. Germline V CDR1 and CDR2: SGHRS, YFSETQ. The CDR3 runs to 15 residues. In regard to this clonotype: Its antigen is not known.

This sequence originates from a man aged 45-65 years who received an inactivated influenza vaccine. V gene TRBV5-1 combines with J gene TRBJ2-5; 8 bases are a match to TRBD1. This sample comprised PBMCs from blood, obtained less than 15 days before vaccination. The CDR3 reads CASSLEFRGRETQYF. The CDR3 DNA is TGCGCCAGCAGCTTGGAATTCAGGGGGCGAGAGACCCAGTACTTC. Looking up the rest from reference TRBV5-1 and TRBJ2-5 gives the full variable domain: KAGVTQTPRYLIKTRGQQVTLSCSPISGHRSVSWYQQTPGQGLQFLFEYFSETQRNKGNFPGRFSGRQFSNSRSEMNVSTLELGDSALYLCASSLEFRGRETQYFGPGTRLLVL.